The rows below give T cell receptor beta chains drawn from one sample of a study of T-cell reconstitution after alpha-beta-depleted transplantation in children. From the PCR reads, TCRdb called clonotypes with MiXCR, one entry per CDR3 protein. The sample includes approximately 400,000 distinct CDR3 sequences, 16% of them seen just once. Source: PBMCs, mostly from graft donor cells, taken 360 days after TCRalphabeta/CD19-depleted stem cell transplant. The receptors shown here come from a boy in the first two years of life who had a stem cell transplant for Wiskott-Aldrich syndrome, so the T cells may come from the graft donor. Each CDR3 is given with its conserved first and last residue. A D gene is named only where the DNA matches it firmly. Part of the rows lack a size; the others show once, few, many or a class for expanded clones.

>TRBV10-3|TRBJ2-5|few|.|14
TGTGCCATCAGTGAGCCGGACTTAGGAGAGACCCAGTACTTC
CAISEPDLGETQYF
>TRBV6-6|TRBJ2-7|few|.|12
TGTGCCAGCAGTGCTAGGGGGGGCGAGCAGTACTTC
CASSARGGEQYF
>TRBV10-3|TRBJ2-1|few|.|13
TGTGCCATCAGTGAGTCTTTCGTCCATGAGCAGTTCTTC
CAISESFVHEQFF
>TRBV10-2|TRBJ2-1|many|TRBD1|15
TGCGCCAGCAGTGATTTCCCAGGGGGTATCAATGAGCAGTTCTTC
CASSDFPGGINEQFF
>TRBV7-2|TRBJ2-1|many|.|15
TGTGCCAGCAGCGTGGGACCGATCCTCTACAATGAGCAGTTCTTC
CASSVGPILYNEQFF
>TRBV29-1|TRBJ2-5|many|TRBD1|14
TGCAGCGTTTACCCGGGACAGGCTCTTTGGACCCAGTACTTC
CSVYPGQALWTQYF
>TRBV12-3/TRBV12-4|TRBJ1-2|.|.|14
TGTGCCAGCAGTTTAGGGGGCCGGGGCTATGGCTACACCTTC
CASSLGGRGYGYTF
>TRBV12-3/TRBV12-4|TRBJ2-2|.|.|13
TGTGCCAGCAGTTTAATGGTCGGACTGAAGCTGTTTTTT
CASSLMVGLKLFF
>TRBV5-1|TRBJ2-1|few|TRBD1|15
TGCGCCAGCAGCCCCGGGACAGGGGTTTCCAATGAGCAGTTCTTC
CASSPGTGVSNEQFF
>TRBV4-3|TRBJ2-1|.|.|16
TGCGCCAGCAGCCGTTCTAGCGCCAGCTCCTACAATGAGCAGTTCTTC
CASSRSSASSYNEQFF
>TRBV4-2|TRBJ1-5|.|TRBD1|14
TGTGCCAGCAGCCCGAGGACAGGCGGTCAGCCCCAGCATTTT
CASSPRTGGQPQHF
>TRBV24-1|TRBJ2-3|.|TRBD2|15
TGTGCCACCAGTGAACTTAGCGGGAGCACAGATACGCAGTATTTT
CATSELSGSTDTQYF
>TRBV6-2/TRBV6-3|TRBJ2-1|.|TRBD2|15
TGTGCCAGCAGTAAGGGACTAGCGGGACGGAATGAGCAGTTCTTC
CASSKGLAGRNEQFF
>TRBV6-1|TRBJ2-5|few|.|14
TGTGCCAGCAGACCCTGGGGGCTAGGAGAGACCCAGTACTTC
CASRPWGLGETQYF
>TRBV7-9|TRBJ2-7|many|.|15
TGTGCCAGCAGCTTCGCCAGAATCGTCTCCTACGAGCAGTACTTC
CASSFARIVSYEQYF
>TRBV4-3|TRBJ2-3|.|TRBD2|16
TGCGCCAGCAGCCAAGAGGGCGGGAGGGGCACAGATACGCAGTATTTT
CASSQEGGRGTDTQYF
>TRBV5-1|TRBJ1-2|many|TRBD1|14
TGCGCCAGCAGCTTTTCGGACAGGAACTATGGCTACACCTTC
CASSFSDRNYGYTF
>TRBV5-6|TRBJ2-1|.|.|15
TGTGCCAGCAGACCTAGAGGGGCATCCTACAATGAGCAGTTCTTC
CASRPRGASYNEQFF
>TRBV18|TRBJ1-2|.|.|14
TGTGCCAGCTCACCAATCTCCAGGGTATATGGCTACACCTTC
CASSPISRVYGYTF
>TRBV6-1|TRBJ2-2|few|.|16
TGTGCCAGCAGTCCCCTTCCGGGAGCTAACACCGGGGAGCTGTTTTTT
CASSPLPGANTGELFF
>TRBV29-1|TRBJ2-7|.|.|16
TGCAGCGTTGAACTGCCCTCCCTGGGGGGCCCCTACGAGCAGTACTTC
CSVELPSLGGPYEQYF
>TRBV28|TRBJ2-2|.|.|15
TGTGCCAGCAGTTGGGGACCGACGAACACCGGGGAGCTGTTTTTT
CASSWGPTNTGELFF